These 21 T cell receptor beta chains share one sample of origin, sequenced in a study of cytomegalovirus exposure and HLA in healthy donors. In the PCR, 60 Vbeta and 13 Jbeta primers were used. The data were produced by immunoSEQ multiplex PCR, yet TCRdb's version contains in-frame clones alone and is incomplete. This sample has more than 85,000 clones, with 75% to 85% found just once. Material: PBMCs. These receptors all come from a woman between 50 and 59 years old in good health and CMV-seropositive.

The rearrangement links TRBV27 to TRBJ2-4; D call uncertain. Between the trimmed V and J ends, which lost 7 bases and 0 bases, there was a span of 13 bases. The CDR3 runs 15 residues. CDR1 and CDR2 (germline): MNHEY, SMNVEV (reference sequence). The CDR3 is CASNPSALAKNIQYF. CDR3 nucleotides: TGTGCCAGCAACCCTAGTGCGTTAGCCAAAAACATTCAGTACTTC.

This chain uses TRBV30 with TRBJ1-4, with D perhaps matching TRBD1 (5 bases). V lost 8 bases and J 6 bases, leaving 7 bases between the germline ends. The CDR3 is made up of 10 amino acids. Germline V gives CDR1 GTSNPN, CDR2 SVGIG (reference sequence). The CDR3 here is CAQGDEKLFF. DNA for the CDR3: TGTGCCCAAGGGGATGAAAAACTGTTTTTT. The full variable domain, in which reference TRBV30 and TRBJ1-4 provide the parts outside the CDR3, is SQTIHQWPATLVQPVGSPLSLECTVEGTSNPNLYWYRQAAGRGLQLLFYSVGIGQISSEVPQNLSASRPQDRQFILSSKKLLLSDSGFYLCAQGDEKLFFGSGTQLSVL.

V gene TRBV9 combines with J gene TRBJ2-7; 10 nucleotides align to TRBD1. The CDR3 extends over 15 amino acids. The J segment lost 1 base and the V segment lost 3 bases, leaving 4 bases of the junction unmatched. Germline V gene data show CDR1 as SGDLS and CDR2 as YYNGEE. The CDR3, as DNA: TGTGCCAGCAGCGAGACAGGGGGCGCATCCTACGAGCAGTACTTC. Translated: CASSETGGASYEQYF. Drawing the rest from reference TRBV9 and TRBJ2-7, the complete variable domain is DSGVTQTPKHLITATGQRVTLRCSPRSGDLSVYWYQQSLDQGLQFLIQYYNGEERAKGNILERFSAQQFPDLHSELNLSSLELGDSALYFCASSETGGASYEQYFGPGTRLTVT.

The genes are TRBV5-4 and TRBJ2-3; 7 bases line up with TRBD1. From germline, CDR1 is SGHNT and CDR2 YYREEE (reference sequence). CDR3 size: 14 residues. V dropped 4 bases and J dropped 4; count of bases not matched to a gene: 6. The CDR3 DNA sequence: TGTGCCAGCAGCCAGGGACAGATTGCAGATACGCAGTATTTT. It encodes CASSQGQIADTQYF.

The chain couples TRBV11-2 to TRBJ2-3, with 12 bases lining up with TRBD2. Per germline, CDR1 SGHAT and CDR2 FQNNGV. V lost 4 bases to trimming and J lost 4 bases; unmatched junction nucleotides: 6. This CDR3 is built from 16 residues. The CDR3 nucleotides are TGTGCCAGCAGCTCCAGACTAGCGGGAGTGGCAGATACGCAGTATTTT. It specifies CASSSRLAGVADTQYF.

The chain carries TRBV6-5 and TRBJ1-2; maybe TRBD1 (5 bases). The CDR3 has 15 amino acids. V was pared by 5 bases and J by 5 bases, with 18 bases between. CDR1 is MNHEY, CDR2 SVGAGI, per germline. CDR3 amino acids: CASSGQGRVVYGYTF. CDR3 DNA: TGTGCCAGCAGTGGGCAGGGCAGGGTCGTTTATGGCTACACCTTC.

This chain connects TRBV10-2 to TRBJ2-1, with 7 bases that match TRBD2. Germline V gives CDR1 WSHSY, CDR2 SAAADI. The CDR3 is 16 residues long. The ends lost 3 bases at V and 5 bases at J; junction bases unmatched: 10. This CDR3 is CASSDGPRDYDNEQFF. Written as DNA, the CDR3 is TGCGCCAGCAGTGACGGCCCAAGGGACTACGACAATGAGCAGTTCTTC.

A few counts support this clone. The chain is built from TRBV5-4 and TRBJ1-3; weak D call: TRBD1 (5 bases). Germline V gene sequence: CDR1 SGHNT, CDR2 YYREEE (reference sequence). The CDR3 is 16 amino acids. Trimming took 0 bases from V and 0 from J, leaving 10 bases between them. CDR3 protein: CASSLGAGISGNTIYF. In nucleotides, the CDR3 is TGTGCCAGCAGCTTGGGGGCAGGGATCTCTGGAAACACCATATATTTT.

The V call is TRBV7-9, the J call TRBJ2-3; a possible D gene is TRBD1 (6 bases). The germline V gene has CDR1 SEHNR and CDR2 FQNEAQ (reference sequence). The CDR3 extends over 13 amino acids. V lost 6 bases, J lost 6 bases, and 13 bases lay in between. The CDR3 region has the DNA TGTGCCAGCAGTCAGGGGTTTTTGGATACGCAGTATTTT. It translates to CASSQGFLDTQYF.

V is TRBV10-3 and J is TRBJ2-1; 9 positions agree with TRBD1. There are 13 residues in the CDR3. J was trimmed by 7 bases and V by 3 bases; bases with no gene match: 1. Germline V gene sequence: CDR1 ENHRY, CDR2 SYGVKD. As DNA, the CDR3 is TGTGCCATCAGTGAACAGGGGGCAAATGAGCAGTTCTTC. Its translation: CAISEQGANEQFF.

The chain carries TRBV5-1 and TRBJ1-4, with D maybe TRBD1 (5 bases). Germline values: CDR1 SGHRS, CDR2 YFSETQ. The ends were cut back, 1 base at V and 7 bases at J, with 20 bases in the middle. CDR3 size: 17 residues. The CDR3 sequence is CASSLKILAQGGEKLFF. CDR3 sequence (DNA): TGCGCCAGCAGCTTGAAGATTCTCGCGCAGGGCGGTGAAAAACTGTTTTTT.

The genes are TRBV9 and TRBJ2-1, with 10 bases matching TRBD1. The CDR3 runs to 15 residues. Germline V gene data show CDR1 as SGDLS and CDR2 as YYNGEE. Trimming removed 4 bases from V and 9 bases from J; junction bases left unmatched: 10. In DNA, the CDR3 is TGTGCCAGCAGCCCTCCGGGACAGGGGATGGGTGAGCAGTTCTTC. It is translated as CASSPPGQGMGEQFF.

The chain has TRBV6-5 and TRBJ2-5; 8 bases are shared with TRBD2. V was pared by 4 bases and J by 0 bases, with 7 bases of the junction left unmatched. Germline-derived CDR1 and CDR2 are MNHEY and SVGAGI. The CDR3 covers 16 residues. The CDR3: CASSFGAGEYQETQYF. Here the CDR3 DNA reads TGTGCCAGCAGTTTCGGAGCGGGGGAGTACCAAGAGACCCAGTACTTC.

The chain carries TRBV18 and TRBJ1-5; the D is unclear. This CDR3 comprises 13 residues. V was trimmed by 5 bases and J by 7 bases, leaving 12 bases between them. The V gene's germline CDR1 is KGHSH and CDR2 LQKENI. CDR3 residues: CASSKEVIQPQHF. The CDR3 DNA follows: TGTGCCAGCTCAAAGGAGGTAATCCAGCCCCAGCATTTT.

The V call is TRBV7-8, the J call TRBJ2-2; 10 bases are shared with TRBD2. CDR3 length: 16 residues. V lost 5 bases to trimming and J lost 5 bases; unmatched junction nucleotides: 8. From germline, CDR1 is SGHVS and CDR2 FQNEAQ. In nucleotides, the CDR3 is TGTGCCAGCAGCCCCGGACTAGCGGCCCCGACCGGGGAGCTGTTTTTT. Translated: CASSPGLAAPTGELFF. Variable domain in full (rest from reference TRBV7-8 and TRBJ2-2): GAGVSQSPRYKVAKRGQDVALRCDPISGHVSLFWYQQALGQGPEFLTYFQNEAQLDKSGLPSDRFFAERPEGSVSTLKIQRTQQEDSAVYLCASSPGLAAPTGELFFGEGSRLTVL.

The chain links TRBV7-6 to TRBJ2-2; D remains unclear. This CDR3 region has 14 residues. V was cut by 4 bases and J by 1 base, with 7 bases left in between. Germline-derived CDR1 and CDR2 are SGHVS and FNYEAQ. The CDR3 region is CASSSEMNTGELFF. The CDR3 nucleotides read TGTGCCAGCAGCTCTGAGATGAACACCGGGGAGCTGTTTTTT.

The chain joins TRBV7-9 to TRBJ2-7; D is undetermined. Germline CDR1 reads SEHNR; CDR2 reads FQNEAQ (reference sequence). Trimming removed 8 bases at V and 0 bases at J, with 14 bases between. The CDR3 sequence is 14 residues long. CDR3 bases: TGTGCCAGCGTCCCGTCCGGCGGCTCCTACGAGCAGTACTTC. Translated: CASVPSGGSYEQYF.

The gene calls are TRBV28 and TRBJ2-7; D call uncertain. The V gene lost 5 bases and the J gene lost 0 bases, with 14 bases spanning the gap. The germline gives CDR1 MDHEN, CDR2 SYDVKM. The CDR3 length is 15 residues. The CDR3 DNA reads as TGTGCCAGCAGTGTCGGTACGGTGAGCTCCTACGAGCAGTACTTC. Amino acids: CASSVGTVSSYEQYF.

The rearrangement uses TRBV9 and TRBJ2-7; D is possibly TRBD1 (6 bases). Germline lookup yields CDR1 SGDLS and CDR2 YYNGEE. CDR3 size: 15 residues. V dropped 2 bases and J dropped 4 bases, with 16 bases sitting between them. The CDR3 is CASSVTGQSSYEQYF. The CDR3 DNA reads TGTGCCAGCAGCGTGACTGGACAGAGCTCTTACGAGCAGTACTTC.

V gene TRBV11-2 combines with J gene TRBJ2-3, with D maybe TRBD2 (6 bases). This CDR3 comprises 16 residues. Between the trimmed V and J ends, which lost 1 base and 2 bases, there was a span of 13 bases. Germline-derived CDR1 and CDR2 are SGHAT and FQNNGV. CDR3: CASSLGGKGSTDTQYF. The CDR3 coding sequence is TGTGCCAGCAGCTTAGGCGGGAAAGGATCCACAGATACGCAGTATTTT.

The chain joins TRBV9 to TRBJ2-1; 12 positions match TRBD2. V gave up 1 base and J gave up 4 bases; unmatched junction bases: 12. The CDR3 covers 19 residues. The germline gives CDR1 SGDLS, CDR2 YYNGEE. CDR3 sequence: CASSVKQGWTSGTYNEQFF. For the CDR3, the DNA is TGTGCCAGCAGCGTAAAACAGGGTTGGACTAGCGGGACTTACAATGAGCAGTTCTTC.